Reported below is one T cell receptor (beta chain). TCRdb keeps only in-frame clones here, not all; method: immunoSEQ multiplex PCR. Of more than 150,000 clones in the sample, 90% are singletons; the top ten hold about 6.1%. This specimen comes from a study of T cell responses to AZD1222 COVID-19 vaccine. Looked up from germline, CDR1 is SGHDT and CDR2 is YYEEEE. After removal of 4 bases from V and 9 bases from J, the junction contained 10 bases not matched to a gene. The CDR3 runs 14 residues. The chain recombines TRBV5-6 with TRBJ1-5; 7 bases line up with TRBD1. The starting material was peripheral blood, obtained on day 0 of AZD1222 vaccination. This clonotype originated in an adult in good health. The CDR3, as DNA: TGTGCCAGCAGCCTCGGGACAGAGTCTCCGCCCCAGCATTTT. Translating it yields CASSLGTESPPQHF. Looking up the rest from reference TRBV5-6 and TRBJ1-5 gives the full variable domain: DAGVTQSPTHLIKTRGQQVTLRCSPKSGHDTVSWYQQALGQGPQFIFQYYEEEERQRGNFPDRFSGHQFPNYSSELNVNALLLGDSALYLCASSLGTESPPQHFGDGTRLSIL.